These T cell receptor beta chains were read from a single sample in a study of vaccination and CD4 T cells after COVID-19. TCRdb re-called the PCR reads with MiXCR, one entry per CDR3 protein. The sample has some 14,000 distinct CDR3 sequences, over 55% seen once. No antigen has been assigned to these receptors. Sample: CD4+ T cells from blood, cultured in vitro. The receptor set was obtained from a human donor who had recovered from COVID-19. The CDR3 runs from the conserved cysteine through the conserved F or W. D genes are given only for firm matches. Expanded clones are given a class, and other clones once, few, many or no size at all.

TRBD2	-	TRBV6-1	TRBJ2-3	CASRRTSGSGGDTQYF	TGTGCCAGCAGACGGACTAGCGGGAGTGGTGGAGATACGCAGTATTTT
-	once	TRBV4-3	TRBJ1-2	CASSQGSGGSYGYTF	TGCGCCAGCAGCCAAGGATCGGGGGGATCCTATGGCTACACCTTC
TRBD1	-	TRBV5-1	TRBJ2-5	CASSLGDRGQETQYF	TGCGCCAGCAGCTTGGGGGACAGGGGCCAAGAGACCCAGTACTTC
-	-	TRBV24-1	TRBJ2-3	CATSPTTGSDTQYF	TGTGCCACCAGTCCTACCACAGGGTCGGATACGCAGTATTTT
-	-	TRBV7-2	TRBJ1-6	CASSLAVRSSSNSPLHF	TGTGCCAGCAGCTTAGCGGTCAGGAGCTCATCGAATTCACCCCTCCACTTT
-	medium-sized	TRBV9	TRBJ1-5	CASSATGQNQPQHF	TGTGCCAGCAGCGCCACAGGACAGAATCAGCCCCAGCATTTT
-	-	TRBV7-9	TRBJ2-3	CASRSPFGEDTQYF	TGTGCCAGCAGGTCCCCGTTTGGGGAAGATACGCAGTATTTT
-	few	TRBV7-2	TRBJ1-6	CASTHGQLNSPLHF	TGTGCCAGCACCCACGGACAACTGAATTCACCCCTCCACTTT
-	-	TRBV30	TRBJ2-1	CASSKRDLRNEQFF	TGTGCCTCGAGTAAACGGGACCTACGGAATGAGCAGTTCTTC
TRBD1	-	TRBV27	TRBJ1-5	CASSSRQGSNQPQHF	TGTGCCAGCAGCTCGCGACAGGGGTCCAATCAGCCCCAGCATTTT
TRBD1	-	TRBV24-1	TRBJ1-1	CATSETGTGNTEAFF	TGTGCCACCAGTGAAACCGGGACAGGGAACACTGAAGCTTTCTTT
-	-	TRBV27	TRBJ1-5	CASSKQTGSDPQHF	TGTGCCAGCAGTAAGCAGACAGGTTCTGACCCCCAGCATTTT
-	-	TRBV28	TRBJ1-2	CASSLTGPRGYTF	TGTGCCAGCAGTTTGACAGGCCCGAGGGGCTACACCTTC
TRBD1	-	TRBV10-3	TRBJ2-5	CAISEPKQGVRETQYF	TGTGCCATCAGTGAGCCTAAACAGGGGGTACGGGAGACCCAGTACTTC
-	-	TRBV7-8	TRBJ2-1	CASSKESSAYNEQFF	TGTGCCAGCAGCAAGGAGTCTAGCGCCTACAATGAGCAGTTCTTC
-	-	TRBV28	TRBJ1-5	CASSPQVNQPQHF	TGTGCCAGCAGCCCACAGGTAAATCAGCCCCAGCATTTT
-	once	TRBV20-1	TRBJ1-5	CSARVDFTGNQPQHF	TGCAGTGCTAGAGTCGATTTCACCGGCAATCAGCCCCAGCATTTT
-	-	TRBV9	TRBJ1-1	CASSAGETEAFF	TGTGCCAGCAGCGCAGGAGAGACTGAAGCTTTCTTT
-	once	TRBV27	TRBJ2-7	CASSLSVFEQYF	TGTGCCAGCAGTTTATCGGTGTTCGAGCAGTACTTC
TRBD2	-	TRBV7-2	TRBJ2-5	CASSLNSLAGSQETQYF	TGTGCCAGCAGCTTAAATAGTCTAGCGGGATCGCAGGAGACCCAGTACTTC
-	-	TRBV28	TRBJ1-1	CASSRLSTEAFF	TGTGCCAGCAGCCGCCTTAGCACTGAAGCTTTCTTT
-	-	TRBV6-1	TRBJ2-4	CASSGGVPNIQYF	TGTGCCAGCAGTGGCGGGGTCCCAAACATTCAGTACTTC
TRBD1	-	TRBV7-3	TRBJ1-1	CASSSRGGTETEAFF	TGTGCCAGCAGCTCGCGAGGGGGGACAGAAACTGAAGCTTTCTTT
-	few	TRBV20-1	TRBJ1-2	CSARGAGYGYTF	TGCAGTGCTAGGGGGGCCGGCTATGGCTACACCTTC
-	-	TRBV20-1	TRBJ2-7	CSARAHLDTYEQYF	TGCAGTGCTAGAGCACACCTGGACACCTACGAGCAGTACTTC
-	-	TRBV18	TRBJ1-5	CASSEDRASNQPQHF	TGTGCCAGCTCAGAAGACAGAGCAAGCAATCAGCCCCAGCATTTT
-	-	TRBV25-1	TRBJ1-5	CASSDPRVPLGAQHF	TGTGCCAGCAGTGACCCCAGGGTACCCCTAGGGGCCCAGCATTTT
-	-	TRBV4-3	TRBJ1-2	CASSQDLGRRESDYGYTF	TGCGCCAGCAGCCAAGATCTAGGGCGACGAGAGTCTGACTATGGCTACACCTTC
-	-	TRBV6-5	TRBJ1-6	CASSYTLNSPLHF	TGTGCCAGCAGTTACACCCTTAATTCACCCCTCCACTTT
-	-	TRBV20-1	TRBJ1-5	CSARWGRAMNQPQHF	TGCAGTGCTAGGTGGGGCAGGGCCATGAATCAGCCCCAGCATTTT
-	-	TRBV20-1	TRBJ2-1	CSASPAGSYNEQFF	TGCAGTGCTAGTCCAGCAGGGTCCTACAATGAGCAGTTCTTC
-	few	TRBV28	TRBJ1-1	CASSSITLGGKVFF	TGTGCCAGCAGTTCAATAACGCTAGGGGGGAAGGTTTTCTTT
TRBD1	few	TRBV6-1	TRBJ1-5	CASSRQGRQPQHF	TGTGCCAGCAGTCGACAGGGCCGCCAGCCCCAGCATTTT
TRBD2	-	TRBV20-1	TRBJ2-5	CRGGLAVTGETQYF	TGCAGGGGGGGACTAGCGGTGACCGGGGAGACCCAGTACTTC
-	-	TRBV7-2	TRBJ2-5	CASSFTSAPWAQYF	TGTGCCAGCAGCTTTACTTCAGCTCCATGGGCCCAGTACTTC
TRBD2	few	TRBV7-2	TRBJ2-1	CASSWGGDGNQFF	TGTGCCAGCAGCTGGGGGGGGGATGGAAACCAGTTCTTC
TRBD1	-	TRBV20-1	TRBJ1-2	CSALTGVNYGYTF	TGCAGTGCACTGACAGGGGTTAACTATGGCTACACCTTC
TRBD1	few	TRBV7-2	TRBJ1-5	CASSPRQGVNQPQHF	TGTGCCAGCAGCCCACGACAGGGGGTGAATCAGCCCCAGCATTTT
-	-	TRBV10-3	TRBJ1-1	CAIRDTSGGAEAFF	TGTGCCATCAGGGATACGTCAGGAGGGGCTGAAGCTTTCTTT
-	-	TRBV27	TRBJ1-6	CASSAQGRGSYNSPLHF	TGTGCCAGCAGTGCACAGGGTCGGGGCTCCTATAATTCACCCCTCCACTTT
-	-	TRBV20-1	TRBJ1-5	CSASPRAQHF	TGCAGTGCTAGTCCCAGGGCCCAGCATTTT
-	-	TRBV6-5	TRBJ1-2	CASSYSLVEGGYTF	TGTGCCAGCAGTTACTCCCTGGTGGAGGGAGGCTACACCTTC
-	-	TRBV12-3/TRBV12-4	TRBJ1-5	CASSLGHPNQPQHF	TGTGCCAGCAGTTTGGGACACCCTAATCAGCCCCAGCATTTT
-	-	TRBV15	TRBJ1-6	CATSSQGNNSPLHF	TGTGCCACCAGCAGCCAGGGGAATAATTCACCCCTCCACTTT
-	-	TRBV20-1	TRBJ1-5	CSARDGGREKRPQHF	TGCAGTGCTAGAGATGGCGGCAGGGAGAAAAGGCCCCAGCATTTT
-	once	TRBV19	TRBJ1-3	CASSMAPYGTGNTIYF	TGTGCCAGTAGTATGGCTCCCTACGGGACTGGAAACACCATATATTTT
TRBD1	-	TRBV29-1	TRBJ1-1	CSAELVAGGEAFF	TGCAGCGCCGAGCTGGTGGCAGGGGGCGAGGCTTTCTTT
TRBD2	-	TRBV20-1	TRBJ2-1	CSAPPGTSDFIYNEQFF	TGCAGTGCCCCGCCGGGGACTAGCGACTTCATCTACAATGAGCAGTTCTTC
-	-	TRBV6-1	TRBJ1-1	CASSISDRSTMNTEAFF	TGTGCCAGCAGTATAAGCGACAGGTCCACCATGAACACTGAAGCTTTCTTT
-	few	TRBV20-1	TRBJ2-5	CSAPDPTQYF	TGCAGTGCTCCCGACCCCACCCAGTACTTC
TRBD1	-	TRBV27	TRBJ1-5	CASSLDRRSNQPQHF	TGTGCCAGCAGTTTGGACAGGCGAAGCAATCAGCCCCAGCATTTT
TRBD1	-	TRBV24-1	TRBJ2-5	CATSDLAQGARETQYF	TGTGCCACCAGTGATTTAGCTCAGGGGGCGCGGGAGACCCAGTACTTC